This TCR beta chain was found in a study of cytomegalovirus exposure and HLA in healthy donors. Study information: The study's early data release held around 85 million unique TCRs from HLA-typed donors. Whole-study results and caveats: The study labeled 164 TCR beta chains cytomegalovirus-associated.

The PCR ran on 60 Vbeta and 13 Jbeta primers. Clones were sequenced by immunoSEQ multiplex PCR, and TCRdb holds only the in-frame ones, with some missing. The sample lists about 200,000 clones, over 75% occurring once. The CDR3 extends over 14 amino acids. V was clipped by 4 bases and J by 4 bases; unmatched bases: 6. Germline assignment: CDR1 SGDLS and CDR2 YYNGEE. As concerns this clone: Its antigen is currently unknown.

The rearrangement uses TRBV9 and TRBJ2-7, with 9 bases matching TRBD1. This receptor was taken from a woman younger than 45 in good health and CMV-seronegative. The sequenced sample consisted of PBMCs. CDR3 coding DNA: TGTGCCAGCAGCTCCGGGACAGGGTATTACGAGCAGTACTTC. Its protein product is CASSSGTGYYEQYF.